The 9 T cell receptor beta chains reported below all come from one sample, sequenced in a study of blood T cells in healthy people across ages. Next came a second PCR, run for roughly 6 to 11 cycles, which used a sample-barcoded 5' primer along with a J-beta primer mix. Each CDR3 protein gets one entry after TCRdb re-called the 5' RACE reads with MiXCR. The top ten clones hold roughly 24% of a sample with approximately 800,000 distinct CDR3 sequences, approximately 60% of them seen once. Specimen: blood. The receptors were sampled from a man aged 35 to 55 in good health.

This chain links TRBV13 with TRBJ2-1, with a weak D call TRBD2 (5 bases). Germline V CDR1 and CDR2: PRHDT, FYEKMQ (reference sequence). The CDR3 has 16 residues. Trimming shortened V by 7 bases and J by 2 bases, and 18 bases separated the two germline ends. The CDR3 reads CASTPVKEGAYNEQFF. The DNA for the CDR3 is TGTGCCAGCACCCCGGTAAAAGAGGGAGCCTACAATGAGCAGTTCTTC.

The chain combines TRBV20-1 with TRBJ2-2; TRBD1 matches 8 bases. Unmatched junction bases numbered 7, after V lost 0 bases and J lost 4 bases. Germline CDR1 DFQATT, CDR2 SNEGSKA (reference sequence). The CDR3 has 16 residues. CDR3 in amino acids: CSARDGRGLGTGELFF. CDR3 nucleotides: TGCAGTGCTAGAGATGGCAGGGGGCTGGGCACCGGGGAGCTGTTTTTT.

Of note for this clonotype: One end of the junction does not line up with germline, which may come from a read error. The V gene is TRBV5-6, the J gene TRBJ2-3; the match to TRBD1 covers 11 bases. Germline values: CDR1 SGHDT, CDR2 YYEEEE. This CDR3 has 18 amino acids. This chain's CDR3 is CASSPYIKDRGRTDTQYF. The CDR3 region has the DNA TGTGCCAGCAGCCCCTACATAAAGGACAGGGGGCGCACGGATACGCAGTATTTT.

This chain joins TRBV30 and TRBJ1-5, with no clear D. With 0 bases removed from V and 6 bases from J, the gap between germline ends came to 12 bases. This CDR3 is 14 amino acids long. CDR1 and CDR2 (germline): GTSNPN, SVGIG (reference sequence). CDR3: CAWSVGSSGQPQHF. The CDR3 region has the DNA TGTGCCTGGAGTGTGGGGAGTTCGGGTCAGCCCCAGCATTTT.

CDR3 loop: CASGREALSYEQYF. The CDR3 coding sequence is TGTGCCAGCGGGCGAGAGGCACTCTCCTACGAGCAGTACTTC. The genes are TRBV12-3 or TRBV12-4 and TRBJ2-7, with no clear D. Between the trimmed V and J ends, which lost 8 bases and 0 bases, there was a span of 14 bases. This CDR3 region has 14 residues.

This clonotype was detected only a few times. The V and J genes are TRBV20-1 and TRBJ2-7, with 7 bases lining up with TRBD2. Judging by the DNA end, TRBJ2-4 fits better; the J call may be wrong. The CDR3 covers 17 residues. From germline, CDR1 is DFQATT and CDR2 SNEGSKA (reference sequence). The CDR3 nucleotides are TGCAGTGCTAGAGATGGGTTAGCGGGCATTACTGCGAACATTCAGTACTTC. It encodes CSARDGLAGITANIQYF.

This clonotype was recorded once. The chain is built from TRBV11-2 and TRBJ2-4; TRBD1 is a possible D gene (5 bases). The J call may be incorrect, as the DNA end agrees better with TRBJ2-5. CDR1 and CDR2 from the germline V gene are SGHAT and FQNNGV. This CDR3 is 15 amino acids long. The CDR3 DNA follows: TGTGCCAGCAGCTTTGGCAGGGAAGAGCGAGAGACCCAGTACTTC. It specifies CASSFGREERETQYF.

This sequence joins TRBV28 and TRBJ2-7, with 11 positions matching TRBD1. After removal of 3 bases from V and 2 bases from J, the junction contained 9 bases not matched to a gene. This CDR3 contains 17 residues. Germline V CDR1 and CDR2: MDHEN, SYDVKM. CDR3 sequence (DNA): TGTGCCAGCAGTTTGTACGCCGGGACAGGGGGAACCTACGAGCAGTACTTC. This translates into CASSLYAGTGGTYEQYF.

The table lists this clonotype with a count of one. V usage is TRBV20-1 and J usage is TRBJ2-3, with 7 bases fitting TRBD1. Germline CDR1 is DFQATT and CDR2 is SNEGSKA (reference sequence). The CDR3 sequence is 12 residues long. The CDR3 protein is CSAKGQPDTQYF. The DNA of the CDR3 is TGCAGCGCGAAGGGACAGCCGGATACGCAGTATTTT.